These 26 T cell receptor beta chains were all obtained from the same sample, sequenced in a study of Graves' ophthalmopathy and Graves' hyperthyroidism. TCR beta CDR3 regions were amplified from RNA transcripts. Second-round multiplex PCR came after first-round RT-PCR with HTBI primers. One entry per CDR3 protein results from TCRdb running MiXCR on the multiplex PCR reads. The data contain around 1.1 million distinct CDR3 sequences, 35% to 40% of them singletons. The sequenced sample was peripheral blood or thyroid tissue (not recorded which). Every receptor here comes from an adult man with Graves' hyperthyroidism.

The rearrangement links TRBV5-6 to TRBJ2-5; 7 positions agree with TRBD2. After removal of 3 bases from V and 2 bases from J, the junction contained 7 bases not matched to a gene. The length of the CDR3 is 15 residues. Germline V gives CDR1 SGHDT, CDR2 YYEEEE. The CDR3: CASSSFTGGQETQYF. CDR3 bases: TGTGCCAGCAGCTCCTTCACGGGGGGACAAGAGACCCAGTACTTC.

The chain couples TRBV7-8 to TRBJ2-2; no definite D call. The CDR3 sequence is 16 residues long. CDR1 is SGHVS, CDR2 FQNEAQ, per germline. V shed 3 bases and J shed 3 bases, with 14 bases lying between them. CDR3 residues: CASSFRSAVYTGELFF. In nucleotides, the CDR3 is TGTGCCAGCAGCTTCAGGTCGGCAGTCTACACCGGGGAGCTGTTTTTT.

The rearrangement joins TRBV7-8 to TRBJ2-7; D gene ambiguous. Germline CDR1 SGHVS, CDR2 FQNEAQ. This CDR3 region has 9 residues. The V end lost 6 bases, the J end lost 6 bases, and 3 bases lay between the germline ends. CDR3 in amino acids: CASRVEQYF. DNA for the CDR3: TGTGCCAGCAGGGTCGAGCAGTACTTC.

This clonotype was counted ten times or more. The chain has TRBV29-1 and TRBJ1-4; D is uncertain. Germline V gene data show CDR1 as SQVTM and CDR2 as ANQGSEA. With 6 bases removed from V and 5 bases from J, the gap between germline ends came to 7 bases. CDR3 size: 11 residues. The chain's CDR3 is CSVLENEKLFF. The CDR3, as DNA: TGCAGCGTCCTCGAGAATGAAAAACTGTTTTTT. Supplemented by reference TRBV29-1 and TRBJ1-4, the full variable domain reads SAVISQKPSRDICQRGTSLTIQCQVDSQVTMMFWYRQQPGQSLTLIATANQGSEATYESGFVIDKFPISRPNLTFSTLTVSNMSPEDSSIYLCSVLENEKLFFGSGTQLSVL.

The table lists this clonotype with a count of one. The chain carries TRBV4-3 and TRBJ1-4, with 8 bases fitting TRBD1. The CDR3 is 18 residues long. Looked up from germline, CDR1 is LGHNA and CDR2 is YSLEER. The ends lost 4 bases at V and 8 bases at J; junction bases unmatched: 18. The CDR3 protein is CASSPVVVKQGVGEKLFF. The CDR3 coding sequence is TGCGCCAGCAGCCCAGTTGTTGTCAAACAGGGGGTCGGGGAAAAACTGTTTTTT.

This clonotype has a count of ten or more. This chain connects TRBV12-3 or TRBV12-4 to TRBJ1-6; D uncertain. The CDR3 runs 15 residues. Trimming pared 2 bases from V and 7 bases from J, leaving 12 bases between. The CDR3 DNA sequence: TGTGCCAGCAGTTTAAACAGCGTGGGAAATTCACCCCTCCACTTT. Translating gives CASSLNSVGNSPLHF.

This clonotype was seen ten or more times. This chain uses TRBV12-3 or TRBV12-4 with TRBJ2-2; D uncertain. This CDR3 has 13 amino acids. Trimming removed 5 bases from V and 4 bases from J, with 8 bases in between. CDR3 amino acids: CASSRTSTGELFF. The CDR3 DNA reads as TGTGCCAGCAGTCGAACGTCCACCGGGGAGCTGTTTTTT.

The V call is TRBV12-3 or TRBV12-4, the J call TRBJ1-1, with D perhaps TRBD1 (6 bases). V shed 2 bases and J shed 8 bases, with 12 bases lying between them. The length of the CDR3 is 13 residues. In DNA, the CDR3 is TGTGCCAGCAGTTTATCGATCACAGGGGAAGCTTTCTTT. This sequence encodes CASSLSITGEAFF.

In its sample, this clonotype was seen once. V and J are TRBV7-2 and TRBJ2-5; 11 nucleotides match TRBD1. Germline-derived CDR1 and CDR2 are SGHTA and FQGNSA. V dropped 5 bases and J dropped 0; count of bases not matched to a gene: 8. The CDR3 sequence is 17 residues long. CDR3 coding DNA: TGTGCCAGCAGCCAGGGGACAGGGGGGCGCAACCAAGAGACCCAGTACTTC. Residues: CASSQGTGGRNQETQYF.

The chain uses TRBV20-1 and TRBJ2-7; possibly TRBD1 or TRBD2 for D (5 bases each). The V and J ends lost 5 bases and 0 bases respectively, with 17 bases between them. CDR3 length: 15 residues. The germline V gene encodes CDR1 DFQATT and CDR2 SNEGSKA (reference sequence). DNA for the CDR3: TGCAGTGCTGGGGGTGGTTTCCTGGACTCCTACGAGCAGTACTTC. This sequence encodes CSAGGGFLDSYEQYF.

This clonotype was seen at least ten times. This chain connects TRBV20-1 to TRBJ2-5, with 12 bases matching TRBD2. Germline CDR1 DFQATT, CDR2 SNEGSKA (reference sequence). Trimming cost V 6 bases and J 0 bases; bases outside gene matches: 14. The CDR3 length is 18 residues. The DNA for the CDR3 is TGCAGTGCGGTTACAATTGGGACTAGCGGGTTCCACCAAGAGACCCAGTACTTC. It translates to CSAVTIGTSGFHQETQYF.

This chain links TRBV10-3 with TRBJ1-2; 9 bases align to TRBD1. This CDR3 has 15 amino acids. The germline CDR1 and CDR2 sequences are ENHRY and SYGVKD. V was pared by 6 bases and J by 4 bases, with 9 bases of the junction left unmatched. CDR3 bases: TGTGCCATCAGATTGGACAGGGGAGGAGGCTATGGCTACACCTTC. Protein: CAIRLDRGGGYGYTF.

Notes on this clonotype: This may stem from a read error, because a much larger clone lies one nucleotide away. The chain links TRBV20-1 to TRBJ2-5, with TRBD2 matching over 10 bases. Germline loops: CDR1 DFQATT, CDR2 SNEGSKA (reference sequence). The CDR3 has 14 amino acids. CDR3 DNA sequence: TGCAGTGCCCTTAGCGGGGGGACCCAAGGGACCCAGTACTTC. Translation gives CSALSGGTQGTQYF.

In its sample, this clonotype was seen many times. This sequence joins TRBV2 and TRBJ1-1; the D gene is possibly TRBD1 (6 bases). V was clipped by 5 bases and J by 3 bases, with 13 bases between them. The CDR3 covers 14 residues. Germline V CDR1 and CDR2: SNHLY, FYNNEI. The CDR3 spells CASSYRVGDTEAFF. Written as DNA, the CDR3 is TGTGCCAGCAGTTACAGGGTCGGGGACACTGAAGCTTTCTTT. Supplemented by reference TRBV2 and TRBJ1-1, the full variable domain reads EPEVTQTPSHQVTQMGQEVILRCVPISNHLYFYWYRQILGQKVEFLVSFYNNEISEKSEIFDDQFSVERPDGSNFTLKIRSTKLEDSAMYFCASSYRVGDTEAFFGQGTRLTVV.

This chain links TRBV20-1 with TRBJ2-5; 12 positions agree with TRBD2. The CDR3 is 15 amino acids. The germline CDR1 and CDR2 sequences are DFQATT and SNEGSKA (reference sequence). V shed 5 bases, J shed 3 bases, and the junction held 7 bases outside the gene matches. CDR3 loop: CSAHGLAGREETQYF. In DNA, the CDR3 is TGCAGTGCTCACGGACTAGCGGGGAGGGAAGAGACCCAGTACTTC.

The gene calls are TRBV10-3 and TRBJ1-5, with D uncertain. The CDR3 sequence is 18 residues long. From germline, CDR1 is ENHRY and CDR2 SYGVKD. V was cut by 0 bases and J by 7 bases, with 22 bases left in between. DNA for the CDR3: TGTGCCATCAGTGAGTCGACTAGCGGGAGGGTCGTTAGACAGCCCCAGCATTTT. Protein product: CAISESTSGRVVRQPQHF.

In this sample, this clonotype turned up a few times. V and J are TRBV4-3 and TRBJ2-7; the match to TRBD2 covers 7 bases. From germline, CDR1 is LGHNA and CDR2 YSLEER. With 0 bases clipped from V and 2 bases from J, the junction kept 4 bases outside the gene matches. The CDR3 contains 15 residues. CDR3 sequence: CASSQDRGGAYEQYF. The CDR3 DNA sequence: TGCGCCAGCAGCCAAGATCGGGGAGGGGCCTACGAGCAGTACTTC.

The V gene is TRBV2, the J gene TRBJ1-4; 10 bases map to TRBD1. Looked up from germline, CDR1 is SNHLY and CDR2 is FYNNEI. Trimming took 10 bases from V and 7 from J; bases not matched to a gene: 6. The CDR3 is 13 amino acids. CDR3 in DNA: TGTGCCACCCGGGACAGGGGAGGTGAAAAACTGTTTTTT. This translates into CATRDRGGEKLFF.

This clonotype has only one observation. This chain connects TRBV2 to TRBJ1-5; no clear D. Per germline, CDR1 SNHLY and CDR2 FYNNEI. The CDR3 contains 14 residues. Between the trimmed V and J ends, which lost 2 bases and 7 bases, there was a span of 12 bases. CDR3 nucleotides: TGTGCCAGCAGTGAACAGGACTACGAGCAGCCCCAGCATTTT. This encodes CASSEQDYEQPQHF.

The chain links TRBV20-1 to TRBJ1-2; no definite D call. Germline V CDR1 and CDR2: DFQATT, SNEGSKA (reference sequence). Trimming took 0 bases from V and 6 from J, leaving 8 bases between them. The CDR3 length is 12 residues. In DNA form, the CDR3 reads TGCAGTGCTAGAGATGGGTTGGATGGCTACACCTTC. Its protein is CSARDGLDGYTF.

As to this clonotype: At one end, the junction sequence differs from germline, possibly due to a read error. The CDR3 nucleotides read TGTGCCAGCAGCGGCCGGGGACAGGCGGGTCAAGAGACCCAGTACTTC. It encodes CASSGRGQAGQETQYF. The chain links TRBV5-1 to TRBJ2-5; 8 nucleotides match TRBD1. The CDR3 is made up of 16 amino acids. The germline gives CDR1 SGHRS, CDR2 YFSETQ. The full variable domain, rest sourced from reference TRBV5-1 and TRBJ2-5, is KAGVTQTPRYLIKTRGQQVTLSCSPISGHRSVSWYQQTPGQGLQFLFEYFSETQRNKGNFPGRFSGRQFSNSRSEMNVSTLELGDSALYLCASSGRGQAGQETQYFGPGTRLLVL.

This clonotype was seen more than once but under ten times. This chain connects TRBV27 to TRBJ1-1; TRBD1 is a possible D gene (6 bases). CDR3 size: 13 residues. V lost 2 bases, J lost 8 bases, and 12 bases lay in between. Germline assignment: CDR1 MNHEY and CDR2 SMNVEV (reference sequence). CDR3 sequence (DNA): TGTGCCAGCAGTTTAACGACAGGAGCGGAAGCTTTCTTT. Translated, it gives CASSLTTGAEAFF.

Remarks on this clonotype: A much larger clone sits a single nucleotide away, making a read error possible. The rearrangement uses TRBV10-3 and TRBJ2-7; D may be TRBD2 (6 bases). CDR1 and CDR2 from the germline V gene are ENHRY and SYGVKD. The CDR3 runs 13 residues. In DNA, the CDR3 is TGTGCCAGCAGTGCGGCGGGGATCTACGAGCAGTACTTC. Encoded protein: CASSAAGIYEQYF.

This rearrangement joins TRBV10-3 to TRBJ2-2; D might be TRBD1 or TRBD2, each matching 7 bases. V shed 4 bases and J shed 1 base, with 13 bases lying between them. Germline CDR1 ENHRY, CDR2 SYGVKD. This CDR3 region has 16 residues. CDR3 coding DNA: TGTGCCATCAGTGGGGGGGGACAGCTGAACACCGGGGAGCTGTTTTTT. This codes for CAISGGGQLNTGELFF.

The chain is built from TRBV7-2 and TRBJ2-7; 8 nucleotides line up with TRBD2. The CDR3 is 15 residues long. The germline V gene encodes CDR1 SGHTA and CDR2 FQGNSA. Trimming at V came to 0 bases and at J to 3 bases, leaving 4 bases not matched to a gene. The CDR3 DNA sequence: TGTGCCAGCAGCTTAGCGCGGGGGGTTCTCTACGAGCAGTACTTC. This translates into CASSLARGVLYEQYF.

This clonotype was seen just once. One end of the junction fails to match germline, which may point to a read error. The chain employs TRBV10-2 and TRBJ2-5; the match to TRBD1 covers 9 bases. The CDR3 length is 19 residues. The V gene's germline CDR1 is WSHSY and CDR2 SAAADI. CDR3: CASSPGRGIPGQGWETQYF. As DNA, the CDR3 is TGTGCCAGCAGCCCGGGCAGAGGGATACCGGGACAGGGTTGGGAGACCCAGTACTTC.